This entry describes one T cell receptor beta chain. The sample's time point: persistent/refractory GD, antithyroid drugs over 5 years with positive TRAb. RNA isolated from PBMCs was used to make the TCR library. This sample is part of a study of regulatory T cells in long-lasting Graves disease. According to the study, TCR beta libraries were built with iRepertoire HTBI primers and CDR3-region Arm-PCR. A single record per CDR3 protein comes from TCRdb applying MiXCR to the multiplex PCR reads. The table shows about 290,000 distinct CDR3 sequences, with under 25% occurring only once. In germline, CDR1 is SGHTA, CDR2 FQGNSA. The V end was cut by 4 bases, the J end by 0 bases, with 9 bases between. The CDR3 extends over 15 amino acids.

This chain joins TRBV7-2 and TRBJ2-2; weak D call: TRBD2 (6 bases). The receptor's source is a female donor with Graves disease. The sample consisted of peripheral blood mononuclear cells (PBMCs), taken when the disease was refractory, from a patient treated with antithyroid drugs. The CDR3 nucleotides read TGTGCCAGCAGCTGGCGACTAGCGAACACCGGGGAGCTGTTTTTT. As protein: CASSWRLANTGELFF.